These 25 T cell receptor beta chains were sequenced from one sample in a study of beta chain features in type 1 diabetes. Of the isolated RNA, all was reverse transcribed, and so the sequenced material was expressed TCRB transcripts. Libraries were prepared by immunoSEQ multiplex PCR; TCRdb keeps only in-frame clonotypes and omits some of them. The sample records 900,000 or so clones, roughly a sixth being singletons. The sample was naive CD4+ T cells from blood. The source is a woman under 30 in good health.

The V and J genes are TRBV21-1 and TRBJ2-1; the table calls TRBD2, which could not be checked here. TRBV21-1 is a listed pseudogene. The CDR3 loop spans 17 amino acids. The CDR3 nucleotides are TGTGCCAGCAGCTGTCGGGGTAGGTCAGCGGGAGACAATGAGCAGTTCTTC. Protein: CASSCRGRSAGDNEQFF.

The V and J genes are TRBV18 and TRBJ1-3; the D gene is possibly TRBD1 (5 bases). V was clipped by 4 bases and J by 0 bases, with 13 bases between them. Germline assignment: CDR1 KGHSH and CDR2 LQKENI. The CDR3 totals 16 residues. DNA for the CDR3: TGTGCCAGCTCACGAAGGGACCCGAGCTCTGGAAACACCATATATTTT. Its translation is CASSRRDPSSGNTIYF.

This clone occurred a few times. Germline is not matched at one junction end, which may reflect a read error. The V and J genes are TRBV25-1 and TRBJ1-2; a weak D match, TRBD1 (6 bases). The germline CDR1 and CDR2 sequences are MGHDK and SYGVNS. The CDR3 loop spans 15 amino acids. The CDR3 nucleotides are TGTGCCAGCAGTGAATTTGTGGGGGCTAATTATGGCTACACCTTC. It yields the protein CASSEFVGANYGYTF.

CDR3: CSAKRAENQPQHF. The CDR3 nucleotides read TGCAGCGCGAAGCGAGCCGAGAATCAGCCCCAGCATTTT. V is TRBV29-1 and J is TRBJ1-5, with D unclear. The germline V gene encodes CDR1 SQVTM and CDR2 ANQGSEA. This CDR3 comprises 13 residues. V lost 7 bases and J lost 4, with 14 bases in between.

V and J are TRBV5-6 and TRBJ2-5, with D possibly matching TRBD2 (7 bases). The CDR3 extends over 14 amino acids. Germline V gene lookup returns CDR1 SGHDT and CDR2 YYEEEE. V dropped 1 base and J dropped 4 bases, with 11 bases sitting between them. The CDR3 region is CASSLSRGAETQYF. CDR3 in DNA: TGTGCCAGCAGCTTGTCTCGGGGGGCAGAGACCCAGTACTTC.

In its sample, this clone was seen once. This sequence joins TRBV7-9 and TRBJ2-5, with 11 bases that match TRBD2. The CDR3 contains 17 residues. V dropped 1 base and J dropped 2; count of bases not matched to a gene: 6. Looked up from germline, CDR1 is SEHNR and CDR2 is FQNEAQ (reference sequence). CDR3 DNA sequence: TGTGCCAGCAGCTTAGTGGCGCGACTAGCGGGACAAGAGACCCAGTACTTC. It encodes CASSLVARLAGQETQYF.

This rearrangement joins TRBV27 to TRBJ2-7; 9 nucleotides align to TRBD1. The ends lost 6 bases at V and 6 bases at J; junction bases unmatched: 6. The CDR3 consists of 13 residues. The germline V gene encodes CDR1 MNHEY and CDR2 SMNVEV (reference sequence). The CDR3 spells CASRPGQGGEQYF. The CDR3 nucleotides read TGTGCCAGCAGACCGGGACAGGGCGGCGAGCAGTACTTC.

This clone was picked up a small number of times. The J gene is TRBJ2-3, the V gene TRBV5-1, with D perhaps being TRBD1 or TRBD2 (5 bases each). Germline values: CDR1 SGHRS, CDR2 YFSETQ. The germline V and J ends were trimmed by 4 bases and 0 bases, with 12 bases remaining between them. The CDR3 runs to 15 residues. The CDR3 DNA follows: TGCGCCAGCAGCCGAGGGACGGCTAGCACAGATACGCAGTATTTT. Its protein is CASSRGTASTDTQYF. Together with reference TRBV5-1 and TRBJ2-3, the CDR3 gives the full variable domain: KAGVTQTPRYLIKTRGQQVTLSCSPISGHRSVSWYQQTPGQGLQFLFEYFSETQRNKGNFPGRFSGRQFSNSRSEMNVSTLELGDSALYLCASSRGTASTDTQYFGPGTRLTVL.

This clone was seen a handful of times. This rearrangement joins TRBV6-1 to TRBJ2-7; 12 positions match TRBD1. Germline CDR1 reads MNHNS; CDR2 reads SASEGT. The CDR3 covers 15 residues. With V trimmed by 4 bases and J by 5 bases, 6 bases remained unmatched. CDR3 nucleotides: TGTGCCAGCAGTGTTCCGGGACAGGGGGCCAACGAGCAGTACTTC. Its protein product is CASSVPGQGANEQYF.

This chain links TRBV2 with TRBJ2-5, with D possibly TRBD1 on 6 matching bases. The germline V gene encodes CDR1 SNHLY and CDR2 FYNNEI. Trimming pared 7 bases from V and 4 bases from J, leaving 16 bases between. This CDR3 region has 14 residues. CDR3 coding DNA: TGTGCCAGCACTTTCCAGGGGCAGAGAGAGACCCAGTACTTC. This codes for CASTFQGQRETQYF.

This clone appeared a few times. The chain employs TRBV10-3 and TRBJ2-5; 15 bases match TRBD2. This CDR3 comprises 16 residues. Germline V lookup: CDR1 ENHRY, CDR2 SYGVKD. The V gene end was trimmed by 6 bases and the J gene end by 5 bases; junction bases not matched to a gene: 7. DNA for the CDR3: TGTGCCATCAGCCTTTCGGGACTAGCGGGAGGTGAGACCCAGTACTTC. It is translated as CAISLSGLAGGETQYF.

This clone has just a few counts. The DNA for the CDR3 is TGTGCCAGCAGCATAAAACGGGGGGGGAAGACCCAGTACTTC. It encodes CASSIKRGGKTQYF. V is TRBV7-8 and J is TRBJ2-5; 8 bases align to TRBD2. Germline V gives CDR1 SGHVS, CDR2 FQNEAQ. V shed 5 bases and J 6 bases; nucleotides not matched to a gene: 8. CDR3 length: 14 residues.

The chain employs TRBV6-6 and TRBJ2-1; D gene ambiguous. V was pared by 2 bases and J by 5 bases, with 13 bases between. The CDR3 totals 15 residues. CDR1 MNHNY and CDR2 SVGAGI come from the germline V gene (reference sequence). The CDR3 sequence: CASSYDGSPDNEQFF. CDR3 in DNA: TGTGCCAGCAGTTACGACGGCTCCCCTGACAATGAGCAGTTCTTC.

This clone was recorded only once. The V call is TRBV18, the J call TRBJ2-3, with 12 bases fitting TRBD2. Germline CDR1 is KGHSH and CDR2 is LQKENI. Trimming removed 6 bases from V and 7 bases from J; junction bases left unmatched: 11. The CDR3 sequence is 16 residues long. CDR3 region: CASSPLDGLAGNTQYF. The CDR3 coding sequence is TGTGCCAGCTCGCCGCTAGACGGACTAGCGGGAAATACGCAGTATTTT.

This clone was picked up a small number of times. V gene TRBV7-8 combines with J gene TRBJ2-7, with TRBD2 identical over 12 bases. The germline V gene has CDR1 SGHVS and CDR2 FQNEAQ. This CDR3 has 15 amino acids. The ends lost 1 base at V and 6 bases at J; junction bases unmatched: 4. Here the CDR3 DNA reads TGTGCCAGCAGCTTAGTGGGACTAGCGGGTGGCGAGCAGTACTTC. Translating it yields CASSLVGLAGGEQYF.

This clone was seen only a few times. The chain has TRBV4-3 and TRBJ2-1, with 13 bases aligning to TRBD2. Germline trimming cut 4 bases from V and 10 bases from J; bases unmatched to any gene: 7. This CDR3 region has 15 residues. Germline V gives CDR1 LGHNA, CDR2 YSLEER. CDR3 DNA: TGCGCCAGCAGCCGGAGGACTAGCGGGAGCAGGGAGCAGTTCTTC. It encodes CASSRRTSGSREQFF.

With respect to this clone: The sample carries other DNA sequences with the same CDR3. V gene TRBV5-1 combines with J gene TRBJ2-1; D not resolved. The CDR3 sequence is 15 residues long. V was pared by 0 bases and J by 4 bases, with 11 bases between. Germline V gene lookup returns CDR1 SGHRS and CDR2 YFSETQ. The CDR3 bases are TGCGCCAGCAGCTTGGTAGCAGGAGAATACAATGAGCAGTTCTTC. Translating gives CASSLVAGEYNEQFF.

This clone was counted between two and nine times. Other nucleotide sequences from this sample produce the same CDR3. The rearrangement links TRBV5-1 to TRBJ2-5; D is undetermined. The CDR3 totals 14 residues. Trimming took 0 bases from V and 5 from J, leaving 11 bases between them. CDR1 is SGHRS and CDR2 is YFSETQ in the germline V gene. CDR3 region: CASSLEPGWETQYF. CDR3 nucleotide sequence: TGCGCCAGCAGCTTGGAACCAGGCTGGGAGACCCAGTACTTC.

The sample holds a few counts of this clone. The J gene is TRBJ2-1, the V gene TRBV28, with 7 nucleotides matching TRBD2. V shed 6 bases, J shed 7 bases, and the junction held 15 bases outside the gene matches. Germline V gives CDR1 MDHEN, CDR2 SYDVKM. The CDR3 consists of 16 residues. CDR3 DNA sequence: TGTGCCAGCAGACCACCCGCTAGCGGAGTTGGGAATGAGCAGTTCTTC. Amino acid sequence: CASRPPASGVGNEQFF.

Comment on this clone: The sample carries other DNA sequences with the same CDR3. The V gene is TRBV2, the J gene TRBJ2-3; no reliable D call. This CDR3 is 13 amino acids long. The germline V and J ends were trimmed by 4 bases and 1 base, with 6 bases remaining between them. Germline V gives CDR1 SNHLY, CDR2 FYNNEI. The CDR3 loop is CASSGQGTDTQYF. CDR3 DNA sequence: TGTGCCAGCAGTGGCCAGGGCACAGATACGCAGTATTTT.

V usage is TRBV7-2 and J usage is TRBJ1-2; D is undetermined. Germline CDR1 is SGHTA and CDR2 is FQGNSA. This CDR3 has 14 amino acids. V lost 1 base to trimming and J lost 2 bases, with 8 bases between them. The CDR3 sequence: CASSLEPKNYGYTF. The DNA of the CDR3 is TGTGCCAGCAGCTTAGAACCCAAAAACTATGGCTACACCTTC.

This clone came up a few times. This rearrangement joins TRBV4-3 to TRBJ2-6, with 8 bases identical to TRBD1. V lost 2 bases to trimming and J lost 1 base; unmatched junction nucleotides: 7. In germline, CDR1 is LGHNA, CDR2 YSLEER. This CDR3 is built from 18 residues. In DNA form, the CDR3 reads TGCGCCAGCAGCCAAAATGGACAGGGATCTTCTGGGGCCAACGTCCTGACTTTC. It translates to CASSQNGQGSSGANVLTF.

V gene TRBV14 combines with J gene TRBJ2-3; 8 nucleotides match TRBD2. The ends lost 1 base at V and 4 bases at J; junction bases unmatched: 10. There are 17 residues in the CDR3. CDR1 is SGHDN, CDR2 FVKESK, per germline. The CDR3: CASSQVRAGVGADTQYF. Written as DNA, the CDR3 is TGTGCCAGCAGCCAAGTAAGAGCGGGAGTAGGAGCAGATACGCAGTATTTT.

This clone was observed a single time. The CDR3 reads CASSFSVGALNTEAFF. CDR3 DNA: TGTGCCAGCAGTTTCAGTGTCGGGGCGCTGAACACTGAAGCTTTCTTT. V usage is TRBV28 and J usage is TRBJ1-1; TRBD1 might be the D (5 bases). Germline-derived CDR1 and CDR2 are MDHEN and SYDVKM. The CDR3 sequence is 16 residues long. Deletions cut 3 bases from V and 0 bases from J, with 14 bases between.

This clone was found once. J is TRBJ2-7 and V is TRBV11-2; possibly TRBD1 or TRBD2 for D (5 bases each). V gave up 4 bases and J gave up 9 bases, with 22 bases separating them. Per germline, CDR1 SGHAT and CDR2 FQNNGV. The CDR3 extends over 15 amino acids. The CDR3 reads CASSSSGTRLIWQYF. The DNA for the CDR3 is TGTGCCAGCAGCTCCTCCGGGACCCGACTTATCTGGCAGTACTTC. Based on the CDR3 plus reference TRBV11-2 and TRBJ2-7, the full variable domain is EAGVAQSPRYKIIEKRQSVAFWCNPISGHATLYWYQQILGQGPKLLIQFQNNGVVDDSQLPKDRFSAERLKGVDSTLKIQPAKLEDSAVYLCASSSSGTRLIWQYFGPGTRLTVT.